There are many counts of the clone carrying this T cell receptor (beta chain). No antigen is known for it. Germline and junction disagree at one end, which may indicate a read error. This entry comes from a study of T cell repertoires in cytomegalovirus infection. Study at large: Shared public TCR beta signatures pointed to both CMV infection and a matching HLA type. General study results and limits: HLA-C-restricted CMV clonotypes gave the most frequent clonotype in two of eight donors.

In TCRdb, the reads were re-called with MiXCR into one record per CDR3 protein. In the table there are approximately 550,000 distinct CDR3 sequences, more than 15% of which are singletons. The specimen was CD8+ T cells from PBMCs. The receptor was isolated from a human donor in good health (CMV status not recorded). Some clones in this sample may be carry-over from other donors' samples.

This chain's CDR3 is CASSLVPADSGEKLFF. The DNA for the CDR3 is TGTGCCAGCAGTTTAGTACCCGCGGATTCGGGTGAAAAACTGTTTTTT. The chain couples TRBV7-9 to TRBJ1-4, with D unclear. Germline-derived CDR1 and CDR2 are SEHNR and FQNEAQ (reference sequence). This CDR3 is 16 amino acids long.